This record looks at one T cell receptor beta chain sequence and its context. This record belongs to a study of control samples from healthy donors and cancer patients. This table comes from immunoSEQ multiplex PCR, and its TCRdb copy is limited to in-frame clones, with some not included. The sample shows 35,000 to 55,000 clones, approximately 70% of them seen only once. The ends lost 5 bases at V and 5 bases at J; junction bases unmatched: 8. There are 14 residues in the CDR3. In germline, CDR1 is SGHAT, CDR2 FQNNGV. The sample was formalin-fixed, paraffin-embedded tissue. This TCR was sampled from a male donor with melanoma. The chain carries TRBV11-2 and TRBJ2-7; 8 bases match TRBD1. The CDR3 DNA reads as TGTGCCAGCAGCCCCGTCCAGGGGGCACACGAGCAGTACTTC. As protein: CASSPVQGAHEQYF.